This paragraph covers one T cell receptor (beta chain) sequence. Its specific antigen is unknown. The sample holds no much larger clone one base away, and base qualities are not on file. The data belong to a study of OX40 agonist ivuxolimab in advanced cancers. About the full investigation: The costimulatory receptor OX40 (CD134) was targeted by ivuxolimab, a fully human IgG2 agonistic monoclonal antibody. Intravenous ivuxolimab was administered to patients every 2 weeks at six dose levels: 0.01, 0.1, 0.3, 1.5, 3 and 10 mg/kg. Among the 52 dose-escalation patients, approximately 20 had hepatocellular carcinoma, roughly 15 melanoma, 9 renal cell carcinoma and 9 head and neck cancer. In the dose-escalation cohort, approximately 83% of patients were male, and the mean age was 60 years with a range of roughly 20 to 80. Patients were allowed to have had prior anti-PD-1, anti-PD-L1 or anti-CTLA-4 therapy, and approximately 41% of the dose-escalation patients had previously received checkpoint inhibitors. Three dose-escalation patients achieved partial responses, one with hepatocellular carcinoma and two with cutaneous melanoma. Peripheral TCRbeta sequencing was intended to test whether TCR sequence diversity was altered and clonal T-cell expansion was caused by ivuxolimab. The monotherapy dose-escalation portion (N of about 50 patients) of the phase I ivuxolimab trial is reported in the paper.

The paper as a whole reports these results and caveats: At doses from 0.1 to 3.0 mg/kg, clonal expansion was seen in both CD4+ and CD8+ blood T cells between baseline and week 6. On average, CD8+ T cells showed more expanded clones than CD4+ T cells after ivuxolimab. The antigen specificity of the peripheral T cells that underwent clonal expansion was not determined. Low levels of normalized T-cell clonal expansion were also shown by some nonresponding patients. In partial responders in the 0.1-3.0 mg/kg groups, normalized peripheral clonal expansion was found to be among the lowest, especially among CD8+ T cells.

Genomic DNA was extracted from sorted cells for sequencing of the TCRbeta CDR3 region. The immunoSEQ Assay was used to sequence the TCRbeta CDR3 regions. This immuneACCESS table, as held by TCRdb, lists in-frame sequences with V and J called but not all clones. Of the missing ones, under half trace to an unresolved V gene in checked studies; the others have no known cause. For this sample the table gives 90,000 to 130,000 clones, of which 75% to 95% were detected only once. Approximately 0.63% of the sample goes to the ten largest clones. The trial excluded patients who had a history of autoimmune disease or who were on systemic immunosuppression. Peripheral blood for TCR sequencing was collected from all dose cohorts at baseline, on cycle 4 day 1, and on cycle 7 day 1. The samples were drawn from a first-in-human, open-label, multicenter phase I dose-escalation trial of ivuxolimab. Adults with locally advanced or metastatic head and neck squamous cell, hepatocellular, melanoma or renal cell carcinoma were enrolled in the trial. Before TCR sequencing, CD4+ T cells and CD8+ T cells were sorted from peripheral blood as separate populations.

The sequencing used CD4+ or CD8+ T cells sorted from blood, collected in a trial of the OX40 agonist ivuxolimab. This sequence was found in an adult with an advanced solid tumor such as melanoma, head and neck, liver or kidney cancer.

CDR3 reads: CASIVGTLPQETQYF. The nucleotide sequence reads as follows: TGTGCCAGCATTGTGGGGACTCTACCCCAGGAGACCCAGTACTTC. The sequence links TRBV2 to TRBJ2-5; D gene: possibly TRBD2, on 6 matching bases. The germline V gene specifies SNHLY as CDR1 and FYNNEI as CDR2. V is shortened by 7 bases, J by 5 bases, and the region joining them spans 20 bases. Its CDR3 holds 15 amino acids, cysteine through phenylalanine. Of all the DNA, just the CDR3 is kept, 45 bases in frame from base 1. This CDR3, with the reference TRBV2 and TRBJ2-5 proteins standing in past its ends, gives the full variable domain EPEVTQTPSHQVTQMGQEVILRCVPISNHLYFYWYRQILGQKVEFLVSFYNNEISEKSEIFDDQFSVERPDGSNFTLKIRSTKLEDSAMYFCASIVGTLPQETQYFGPGTRLLVL.